This T cell receptor beta chain was retrieved from a study of blood T cell repertoires in COVID-19. Data came from immunoSEQ multiplex PCR; TCRdb stores just in-frame clones and leaves some out. The table records about 160,000 clones, about four fifths of them present only once. Seattle enrolled patients during active infection and tracked them longitudinally. Sequenced: peripheral blood. The TCR comes from a woman aged 55 to 70 with COVID-19, enrolled during active disease.

The DNA of the CDR3 is TGCAGCGTTGAACAAGGAAGACAGGTCGGAGGCTACACCTTC. This codes for CSVEQGRQVGGYTF. J is TRBJ1-2 and V is TRBV29-1; weak D call: TRBD1 (6 bases). The CDR3 totals 14 residues. Per germline, CDR1 SQVTM and CDR2 ANQGSEA. V was clipped by 2 bases and J by 8 bases, with 18 bases between them.